This TCR beta chain was sequenced for a study of T cells after yellow fever vaccination. Notes on the study in general: Booster sampling recovered most clones from primary vaccination (approximately 97% CD4, around 88% CD8).

This CDR3 contains 18 residues. Germline V CDR1 and CDR2: SGHTA, FQGNSA. V was shortened by 1 base and J by 0 bases, with 18 bases between the two germline ends. Template switching with 5'RACE generated the TCR cDNA and added a universal primer site and UMIs. A single record per CDR3 protein comes from TCRdb applying MiXCR to the 5' RACE reads. Of 250,000 or so distinct CDR3 sequences listed, 3.6% are singletons. This clonotype has ten or more counts. Its antigen is undetermined. The source of this sequence is a man aged 18-30 years who received the YFV17D yellow fever vaccine. The sequencing used PBMCs, collected 15 days after the yellow fever booster vaccination. The rearrangement links TRBV7-2 to TRBJ2-5, with D possibly matching TRBD2 (6 bases). CDR3 DNA sequence: TGTGCCAGCAGCTTAGTTTCTCGGGGGTACCCTAACCAAGAGACCCAGTACTTC. Protein product: CASSLVSRGYPNQETQYF.